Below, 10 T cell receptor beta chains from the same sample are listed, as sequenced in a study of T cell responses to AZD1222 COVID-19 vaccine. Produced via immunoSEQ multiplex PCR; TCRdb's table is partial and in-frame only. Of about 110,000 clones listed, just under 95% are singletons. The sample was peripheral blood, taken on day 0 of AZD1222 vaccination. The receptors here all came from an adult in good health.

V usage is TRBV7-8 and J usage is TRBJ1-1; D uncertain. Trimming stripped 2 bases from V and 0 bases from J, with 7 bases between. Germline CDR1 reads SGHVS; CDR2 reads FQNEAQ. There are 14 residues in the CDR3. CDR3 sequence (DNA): TGTGCCAGCAGCTTATACGGGCTGAACACTGAAGCTTTCTTT. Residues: CASSLYGLNTEAFF.

CDR3 DNA sequence: TGTGCCAGCAGACCCCCCGGGACAGCTTCCTATGGCTACACCTTC. Residues: CASRPPGTASYGYTF. The J gene is TRBJ1-2, the V gene TRBV28; 7 bases are shared with TRBD1. V trimming: 6 bases; J trimming: 4 bases; junction bases outside the gene matches: 11. CDR3 length: 15 amino acids. The V gene's germline CDR1 is MDHEN and CDR2 SYDVKM.

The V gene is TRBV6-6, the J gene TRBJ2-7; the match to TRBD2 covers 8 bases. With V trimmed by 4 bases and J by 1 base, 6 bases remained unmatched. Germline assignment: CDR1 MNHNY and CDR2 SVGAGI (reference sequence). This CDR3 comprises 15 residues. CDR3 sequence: CASSFNLAGSYEQYF. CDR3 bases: TGTGCCAGCAGTTTTAACTTAGCGGGATCCTACGAGCAGTACTTC.

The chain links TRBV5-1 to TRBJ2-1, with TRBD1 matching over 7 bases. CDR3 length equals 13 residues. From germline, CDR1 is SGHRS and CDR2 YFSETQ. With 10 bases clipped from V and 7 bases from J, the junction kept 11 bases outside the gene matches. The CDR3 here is CAARGGATNEQFF. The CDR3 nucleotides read TGCGCCGCCCGAGGGGGCGCGACGAATGAGCAGTTCTTC. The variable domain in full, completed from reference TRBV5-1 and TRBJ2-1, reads KAGVTQTPRYLIKTRGQQVTLSCSPISGHRSVSWYQQTPGQGLQFLFEYFSETQRNKGNFPGRFSGRQFSNSRSEMNVSTLELGDSALYLCAARGGATNEQFFGPGTRLTVL.

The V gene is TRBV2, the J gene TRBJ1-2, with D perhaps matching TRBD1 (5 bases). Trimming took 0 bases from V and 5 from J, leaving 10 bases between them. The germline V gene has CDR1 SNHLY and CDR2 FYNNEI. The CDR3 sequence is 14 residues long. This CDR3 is CASSEARGIYGYTF. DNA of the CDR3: TGTGCCAGCAGTGAAGCGCGGGGCATATATGGCTACACCTTC.

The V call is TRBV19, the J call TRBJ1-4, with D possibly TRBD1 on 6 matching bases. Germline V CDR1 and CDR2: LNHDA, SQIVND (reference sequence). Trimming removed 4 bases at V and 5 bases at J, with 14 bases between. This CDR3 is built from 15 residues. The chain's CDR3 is CASSTTRTANEKLFF. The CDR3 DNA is TGTGCCAGTAGTACTACCAGGACAGCGAATGAAAAACTGTTTTTT.

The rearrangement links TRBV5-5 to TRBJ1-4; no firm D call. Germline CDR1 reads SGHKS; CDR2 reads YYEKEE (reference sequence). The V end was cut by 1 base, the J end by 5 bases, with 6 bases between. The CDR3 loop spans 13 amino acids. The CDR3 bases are TGTGCCAGCAGCTTGACCCCGAATGAAAAACTGTTTTTT. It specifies CASSLTPNEKLFF.

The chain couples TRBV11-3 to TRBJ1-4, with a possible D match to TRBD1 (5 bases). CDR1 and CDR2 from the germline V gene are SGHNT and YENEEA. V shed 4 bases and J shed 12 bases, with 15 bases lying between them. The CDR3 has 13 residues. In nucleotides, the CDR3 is TGTGCCAGCAGCTCCCCCAGGGCCCCAGAACTGTTTTTT. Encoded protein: CASSSPRAPELFF.

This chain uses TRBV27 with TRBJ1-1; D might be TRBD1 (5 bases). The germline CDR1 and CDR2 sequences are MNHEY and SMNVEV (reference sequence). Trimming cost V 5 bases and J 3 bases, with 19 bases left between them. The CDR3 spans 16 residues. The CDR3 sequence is CASSQTARGVYTEAFF. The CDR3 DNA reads TGTGCCAGCAGTCAGACGGCCAGAGGGGTATACACTGAAGCTTTCTTT.

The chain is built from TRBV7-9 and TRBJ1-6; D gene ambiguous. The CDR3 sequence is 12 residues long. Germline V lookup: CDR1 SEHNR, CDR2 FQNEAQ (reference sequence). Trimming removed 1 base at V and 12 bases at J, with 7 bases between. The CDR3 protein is CASSLGSGPLHF. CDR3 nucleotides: TGTGCCAGCAGCTTAGGATCGGGACCCCTCCACTTT.